A selection of T cell receptor beta chains follows, all from one sample in a study of T cells in Graves' hyperthyroidism and ophthalmopathy. TCRdb recomputed calls from the multiplex PCR reads with MiXCR, one row per CDR3 protein. The sample lists 300,000 to 450,000 distinct CDR3 sequences; roughly 13% were seen once. Specimen: blood. The source is a man aged 25-45 years with Graves' hyperthyroidism that later progressed to Graves' ophthalmopathy. Both conserved end residues are part of each CDR3. The D gene is left open where the match is weak. Size is omitted from some rows. Given values are once, few, many or a class for expanded clones.

j_gene: TRBJ1-4; abundance: NA; v_gene: TRBV5-1; d_gene: TRBD1; CDR3aa: CASSRRDSNEKLFF; CDR3nt: TGCGCCAGCAGCCGCCGGGACAGTAATGAAAAACTGTTTTTT
j_gene: TRBJ1-2; abundance: NA; v_gene: TRBV11-1; d_gene: TRBD1; CDR3aa: CASRSTGGARGGYTF; CDR3nt: TGTGCCAGCAGATCCACAGGGGGCGCGAGAGGTGGCTACACCTTC
j_gene: TRBJ1-1; abundance: many; v_gene: TRBV12-3/TRBV12-4; d_gene: NA; CDR3aa: CASSPRGPQNTEAFF; CDR3nt: TGTGCCAGCAGTCCCCGAGGGCCCCAGAATACTGAAGCTTTCTTT
j_gene: TRBJ2-1; abundance: many; v_gene: TRBV10-3; d_gene: TRBD1; CDR3aa: CASAGQAYNEQFF; CDR3nt: TGTGCCTCCGCGGGACAGGCCTACAATGAGCAGTTCTTC
j_gene: TRBJ2-1; abundance: NA; v_gene: TRBV20-1; d_gene: TRBD2; CDR3aa: CSASTSGGFNEQFF; CDR3nt: TGCAGTGCTAGTACTAGCGGGGGGTTCAATGAGCAGTTCTTC
j_gene: TRBJ2-1; abundance: NA; v_gene: TRBV5-6; d_gene: NA; CDR3aa: CASSFVWQGSNEQFF; CDR3nt: TGTGCCAGCAGCTTTGTATGGCAGGGAAGCAATGAGCAGTTCTTC
j_gene: TRBJ1-4; abundance: NA; v_gene: TRBV7-9; d_gene: NA; CDR3aa: CASSYPRGGGEKLFF; CDR3nt: TGTGCCAGCAGCTATCCCAGGGGAGGCGGCGAAAAACTGTTTTTT
j_gene: TRBJ1-4; abundance: NA; v_gene: TRBV6-1; d_gene: NA; CDR3aa: CASRWSGQINEKLFF; CDR3nt: TGTGCCAGCAGATGGTCGGGACAAATCAATGAAAAACTGTTTTTT
j_gene: TRBJ1-3; abundance: few; v_gene: TRBV9; d_gene: NA; CDR3aa: CASSVAEPGAIYF; CDR3nt: TGTGCCAGCAGCGTAGCTGAGCCGGGGGCCATATATTTT
j_gene: TRBJ2-2; abundance: many; v_gene: TRBV12-3/TRBV12-4; d_gene: TRBD1; CDR3aa: CASSLSEAGTGNTGELFF; CDR3nt: TGTGCCAGCAGTTTATCCGAAGCCGGGACAGGGAACACCGGGGAGCTGTTTTTT
j_gene: TRBJ1-2; abundance: NA; v_gene: TRBV28; d_gene: NA; CDR3aa: CASSLYSGSGYGYTF; CDR3nt: TGTGCCAGCAGTTTATACAGCGGTTCGGGCTATGGCTACACCTTC
j_gene: TRBJ1-1; abundance: many; v_gene: TRBV7-6; d_gene: TRBD1; CDR3aa: CASSQGAGGDTEAFF; CDR3nt: TGTGCCAGCAGCCAGGGGGCTGGGGGCGACACTGAAGCTTTCTTT